The 21 T cell receptor beta chains given below trace back to one sample, sequenced in a study of T cells in localized non-small cell lung cancer. The data were produced by immunoSEQ multiplex PCR, yet TCRdb's version contains in-frame clones alone and is incomplete. Among some 1,200 clones listed, approximately 21% were seen once. The sample consisted of normal lung tissue next to the tumor, taken before any cancer treatment. These receptors came from a male donor older than 55 with stage III lung adenocarcinoma.

By sample share, this clone is medium-sized (0.01 to 0.1%). This chain joins TRBV7-2 and TRBJ2-7, with D tentatively TRBD2 (6 bases). This CDR3 comprises 13 residues. Per the germline V gene, CDR1 is SGHTA and CDR2 is FQGNSA. V lost 5 bases and J 5 bases, leaving 13 bases between the germline ends. The CDR3 nucleotides are TGTGCCAGCAGCCGGGAGCTGGCGGACGAGCAGTACTTC. Its translation: CASSRELADEQYF.

Judged by abundance, this clone is medium-sized (0.01 to 0.1%). The rearrangement uses TRBV11-3 and TRBJ1-5, with 7 bases matching TRBD1. Germline V gene sequence: CDR1 SGHNT, CDR2 YENEEA. The CDR3 is 16 amino acids. V trimming: 6 bases; J trimming: 0 bases; junction bases outside the gene matches: 8. CDR3 sequence (DNA): TGTGCCAGCAGTCTAGGGGGCGAATATAGCAATCAGCCCCAGCATTTT. Protein product: CASSLGGEYSNQPQHF. Full variable domain (rest looked up from reference TRBV11-3 and TRBJ1-5): EAGVVQSPRYKIIEKKQPVAFWCNPISGHNTLYWYLQNLGQGPELLIRYENEEAVDDSQLPKDRFSAERLKGVDSTLKIQPAELGDSAVYLCASSLGGEYSNQPQHFGDGTRLSIL.

This clone was found a few times. V gene TRBV18 combines with J gene TRBJ2-6, with D perhaps given as TRBD1 or TRBD2 (5 bases each). The V gene's germline CDR1 is KGHSH and CDR2 LQKENI. Trimming removed 5 bases at V and 2 bases at J, with 13 bases between. The CDR3 totals 16 residues. The CDR3 sequence: CASSSNQGPGANVLTF. The CDR3 DNA is TGTGCCAGCTCATCGAACCAGGGACCTGGGGCCAACGTCCTGACTTTC.

In this sample, this clone is large. This rearrangement joins TRBV7-2 to TRBJ2-2; D is unclear. CDR1 is SGHTA, CDR2 FQGNSA, per germline. The V and J ends lost 8 bases and 2 bases respectively, with 9 bases between them. The CDR3 loop spans 13 amino acids. In nucleotides, the CDR3 is TGTGCCAGCGGCGTCCTTAACACCGGGGAGCTGTTTTTT. This codes for CASGVLNTGELFF.

This chain connects TRBV25-1 to TRBJ2-1, with D possibly TRBD1 on 6 matching bases. The CDR3 extends over 12 amino acids. Germline-derived CDR1 and CDR2 are MGHDK and SYGVNS. V was shortened by 0 bases and J by 13 bases, with 10 bases between the two germline ends. CDR3 DNA: TGTGCCAGCAGTGAATATCCAGGGACACAGTTCTTC. This sequence encodes CASSEYPGTQFF. The full variable domain, rest sourced from reference TRBV25-1 and TRBJ2-1, is EADIYQTPRYLVIGTGKKITLECSQTMGHDKMYWYQQDPGMELHLIHYSYGVNSTEKGDLSSESTVSRIRTEHFPLTLESARPSHTSQYLCASSEYPGTQFFGPGTRLTVL.

This clone came up a few times. This chain uses TRBV6-8 with TRBJ2-5, with TRBD2 identical over 8 bases. The germline gives CDR1 MNHGY, CDR2 SAAAGT. The trim removed 4 bases at V and 5 bases at J, leaving 15 bases unmatched. CDR3 length: 17 residues. Written as DNA, the CDR3 is TGTGCCAGCAGTTTGCTCCCGGGACTAGTAGTCACGGAGACCCAGTACTTC. This encodes CASSLLPGLVVTETQYF.

This clone was seen more than once but under ten times. The chain joins TRBV11-3 to TRBJ2-1; 9 bases match TRBD2. The trim removed 2 bases at V and 7 bases at J, leaving 6 bases unmatched. The V gene's germline CDR1 is SGHNT and CDR2 YENEEA. The length of the CDR3 is 15 residues. Written as DNA, the CDR3 is TGTGCCAGCAGCTTACTCCTAGCGGGGAGGAATGAGCAGTTCTTC. Translating gives CASSLLLAGRNEQFF.

In DNA form, the CDR3 reads TGTGCCAGTAGACCGGGACAGGGGGCTTCTGGGGCCAACGTCCTGACTTTC. Its protein product is CASRPGQGASGANVLTF. The chain links TRBV19 to TRBJ2-6; 12 nucleotides align to TRBD1. V was pared by 6 bases and J by 1 base, with 4 bases of the junction left unmatched. Germline CDR1 and CDR2: LNHDA and SQIVND (reference sequence). The CDR3 consists of 17 residues.

This clone was detected only a few times. The DNA of the CDR3 is TGTGCCAGCAGCCCTCGTGGGGACGAGAAGGGCTACACCTTC. This sequence encodes CASSPRGDEKGYTF. V usage is TRBV6-8 and J usage is TRBJ1-2; possibly TRBD1 for D (5 bases). This CDR3 comprises 14 residues. Trimming cost V 6 bases and J 8 bases, with 19 bases left between them. CDR1 and CDR2 (germline): MNHGY, SAAAGT.

By share of the sample, this clone is large. The genes are TRBV11-3 and TRBJ1-6; a weak D match, TRBD1 (5 bases). The CDR3 runs to 15 residues. CDR1 is SGHNT and CDR2 is YENEEA in the germline V gene. V dropped 5 bases and J dropped 8 bases, with 16 bases sitting between them. The CDR3 loop is CASSHQGERDSPLHF. For the CDR3, the DNA is TGTGCCAGCAGCCACCAGGGTGAAAGGGATTCACCCCTCCACTTT.

The V gene is TRBV15, the J gene TRBJ1-1; no clear D gene. Germline CDR1 is LNHNV and CDR2 is YYDKDF (reference sequence). The CDR3 is 15 residues long. Trimming stripped 3 bases from V and 0 bases from J, with 11 bases between. CDR3 sequence reads: CATSSASQLNTEAFF. DNA for the CDR3: TGTGCCACCAGCAGTGCGTCACAACTGAACACTGAAGCTTTCTTT.

This clone is medium-sized within its sample. This rearrangement joins TRBV11-3 to TRBJ2-3; 7 bases fit TRBD2. V lost 4 bases to trimming and J lost 0 bases; unmatched junction nucleotides: 13. The germline CDR1 and CDR2 sequences are SGHNT and YENEEA. CDR3 length: 18 amino acids. CDR3 DNA sequence: TGTGCCAGCAGCTCCGGGGGAGGGCGGGGGTCTAGCACAGATACGCAGTATTTT. Translated, it gives CASSSGGGRGSSTDTQYF.

This clone came up a few times. V gene TRBV9 combines with J gene TRBJ2-7; 10 bases map to TRBD2. Looked up from germline, CDR1 is SGDLS and CDR2 is YYNGEE. Germline trimming cut 5 bases from V and 5 bases from J; bases unmatched to any gene: 7. There are 14 residues in the CDR3. In nucleotides, the CDR3 is TGTGCCAGCAGAACCGGGACTAGCGACCACGAGCAGTACTTC. As protein: CASRTGTSDHEQYF.

By its share, this clone is large. This chain joins TRBV6-8 and TRBJ2-7; possibly TRBD2 for D (5 bases). V was trimmed by 7 bases and J by 4 bases, leaving 11 bases between them. Germline-derived CDR1 and CDR2 are MNHGY and SAAAGT. The CDR3 is made up of 12 amino acids. This chain's CDR3 is CASIRGRYEQYF. The CDR3 coding sequence is TGTGCCAGCATACGAGGGAGATACGAGCAGTACTTC.

The CDR3 coding sequence is TGCAGCGTTGGTACGCCAGGCCGTCTCCACGAGCAGTACTTC. Translating gives CSVGTPGRLHEQYF. The chain is built from TRBV29-1 and TRBJ2-7; D unclear. V lost 4 bases and J lost 5, with 18 bases in between. Looked up from germline, CDR1 is SQVTM and CDR2 is ANQGSEA. CDR3 length: 14 amino acids.

The V and J genes are TRBV30 and TRBJ1-1; D not certain. The CDR3 is 13 amino acids. In germline, CDR1 is GTSNPN, CDR2 SVGIG (reference sequence). Trimming cost V 0 bases and J 5 bases, with 10 bases left between them. In DNA form, the CDR3 reads TGTGCCTGGAGTGTAAATATAGAAACTGAAGCTTTCTTT. Protein: CAWSVNIETEAFF.

This chain links TRBV11-3 with TRBJ1-3; D is unresolved. Germline CDR1 is SGHNT and CDR2 is YENEEA. Trimming cost V 5 bases and J 0 bases, with 14 bases left between them. The CDR3 is made up of 16 amino acids. The CDR3: CASSHSVAVSGNTIYF. CDR3 DNA sequence: TGTGCCAGCAGCCACTCGGTGGCTGTCTCTGGAAACACCATATATTTT. Full variable domain (remainder filled in from reference TRBV11-3 and TRBJ1-3): EAGVVQSPRYKIIEKKQPVAFWCNPISGHNTLYWYLQNLGQGPELLIRYENEEAVDDSQLPKDRFSAERLKGVDSTLKIQPAELGDSAVYLCASSHSVAVSGNTIYFGEGSWLTVV.

The V gene is TRBV15, the J gene TRBJ2-7; maybe TRBD1 (7 bases). Germline assignment: CDR1 LNHNV and CDR2 YYDKDF (reference sequence). CDR3 length: 17 amino acids. Trimming removed 3 bases from V and 5 bases from J, with 23 bases in between. The CDR3 DNA reads TGTGCCACCAGCAGGGGAGGAGGGGGCGCCTCCTGGGACGAGCAGTACTTC. It encodes CATSRGGGGASWDEQYF.

The rearrangement joins TRBV19 to TRBJ1-1; no firm D call. Trimming stripped 8 bases from V and 0 bases from J, with 13 bases between. This CDR3 has 14 residues. From germline, CDR1 is LNHDA and CDR2 SQIVND (reference sequence). In nucleotides, the CDR3 is TGTGCCAGTTGCCGAAACGGGGTGAACACTGAAGCTTTCTTT. This encodes CASCRNGVNTEAFF.

In regard to this clone: A read error may produce the germline difference seen at one junction end. The V and J genes are TRBV6-8 and TRBJ2-3; D might be TRBD1 (5 bases). Per germline, CDR1 MNHGY and CDR2 SAAAGT. CDR3 length equals 14 residues. For the CDR3, the DNA is TGTGCCATCAGTCAGGGTGGGGTTGTAGATACGCAGTATTTT. It codes for CAISQGGVVDTQYF.

V usage is TRBV6-8 and J usage is TRBJ1-5; D not resolved. CDR1 is MNHGY, CDR2 SAAAGT, per germline. The CDR3 totals 16 residues. The V and J ends lost 2 bases and 7 bases respectively, with 18 bases between them. The CDR3 sequence is CASSYPWTNQRQPQHF. The CDR3 DNA sequence: TGTGCCAGCAGTTACCCATGGACTAACCAGAGACAGCCCCAGCATTTT.